Sequencing of this T cell receptor (beta chain) was carried out in a study of T cell responses to AZD1222 COVID-19 vaccine. Assay: immunoSEQ multiplex PCR; the TCRdb copy retains only in-frame clones and omits some. Among about 150,000 clones listed, 94% were seen once. Whole-study results and caveats: Spike-wide vaccine-associated CD4 TCRs dominated at 160-218 and 743-854. Researchers took repertoire samples only after the peak T cell response had come. Clonal diversity was possibly underestimated; the donors were predominantly white British and more often female.

In regard to this clone: Its antigen is not identified.

Germline values: CDR1 SQVTM, CDR2 ANQGSEA. V lost 0 bases, J lost 6 bases, and 7 bases stayed unmatched. This CDR3 has 15 residues. The starting material was peripheral blood, obtained on day 0 of AZD1222 vaccination. The TCR was taken from an adult in good health. The rearrangement links TRBV29-1 to TRBJ2-2, with 7 bases aligning to TRBD2. CDR3 sequence: CSVEERGGVAGELFF. The CDR3 DNA is TGCAGCGTTGAAGAGAGGGGAGGGGTAGCCGGGGAGCTGTTTTTT.